The rows below give T cell receptor beta chains drawn from one sample of a study of identical twins. TCRdb itself ran the 5' RACE reads through MiXCR, one entry per CDR3 protein. The data show 650,000 to 800,000 distinct CDR3 sequences, with over 8.5% seen just once and roughly 0.9% held by the top ten. The same data also went into a second study, on yellow fever vaccine responses in identical twins.

Material: PBMCs. These receptors all stem from a woman younger than 35 in good health. CDR3s include the opening cysteine and the closing phenylalanine or tryptophan. D genes are given only for firm matches.

J: TRBJ2-7; V: TRBV3-1; D: -; CDR3: CASSQDRAISYEQYF
J: TRBJ2-1; V: TRBV20-1; D: -; CDR3: CSARVRANEQFF
J: TRBJ2-3; V: TRBV10-3; D: -; CDR3: CATKRPGGTDTQYF
J: TRBJ2-7; V: TRBV5-1; D: -; CDR3: CASTLRRGYSEQYF
J: TRBJ2-7; V: TRBV20-1; D: TRBD2; CDR3: CSARGGGGRTEQYF
J: TRBJ2-1; V: TRBV12-3/TRBV12-4; D: -; CDR3: CASSLIKGQPEQFF
J: TRBJ1-1; V: TRBV20-1; D: TRBD1; CDR3: CSARVTGTGRDTEAFF
J: TRBJ2-1; V: TRBV11-3; D: -; CDR3: CASSSRDARGYEQFF
J: TRBJ2-4; V: TRBV25-1; D: -; CDR3: CASSGGGLRNPKNIQYF
J: TRBJ1-1; V: TRBV9; D: TRBD1; CDR3: CASSATGQGFDGAEAFF
J: TRBJ1-3; V: TRBV5-1; D: -; CDR3: CASSLGAAGNTIYF
J: TRBJ2-7; V: TRBV9; D: TRBD1; CDR3: CASSRQGTPSYEQYF
J: TRBJ1-6; V: TRBV20-1; D: -; CDR3: CSANPDHNSPLHF
J: TRBJ1-2; V: TRBV28; D: -; CDR3: CATSGLSDGYTF
J: TRBJ2-3; V: TRBV7-3; D: TRBD2; CDR3: CASSLIPGGSTDTQYF
J: TRBJ1-1; V: TRBV28; D: -; CDR3: CASSFGVPNTEAFF
J: TRBJ2-3; V: TRBV2; D: TRBD2; CDR3: CASGRLASTDTQYF
J: TRBJ2-7; V: TRBV7-6; D: TRBD1; CDR3: CASSFQGAQEQYF
J: TRBJ2-1; V: TRBV14; D: TRBD1; CDR3: CASRFAGTGEGKSLYNEQFF
J: TRBJ1-4; V: TRBV11-2; D: -; CDR3: CASSRENEKLFF
J: TRBJ2-5; V: TRBV6-2/TRBV6-3; D: TRBD2; CDR3: CASRPGLAGQETQYF
J: TRBJ2-3; V: TRBV5-1; D: -; CDR3: CASSLSTLSDTQYF
J: TRBJ2-3; V: TRBV18; D: TRBD1; CDR3: CASSSRLLGLDRSTDTQYF
J: TRBJ2-5; V: TRBV28; D: TRBD2; CDR3: CASSFLSGGGQETQYF
J: TRBJ2-1; V: TRBV12-3/TRBV12-4; D: TRBD2; CDR3: CASSFGLAGEIVF